What follows are 29 T cell receptor beta chains derived from one specimen sequenced in a study of Graves' ophthalmopathy and Graves' hyperthyroidism. Investigators amplified TCR beta CDR3 regions from RNA transcripts. HTBI primers primed a first-round RT-PCR, and a second-round multiplex PCR followed. TCRdb re-called the multiplex PCR reads through MiXCR, storing one row per CDR3 protein. The table includes over a million distinct CDR3 sequences, less than 45% detected once. The sequenced sample consisted of peripheral blood or thyroid tissue (not recorded which). All receptors derive from an adult man with Graves' hyperthyroidism.

Ten or more counts support this clonotype. This chain connects TRBV10-2 to TRBJ2-5, with 8 bases lining up with TRBD2. The CDR3 totals 15 residues. V shed 7 bases, J shed 2 bases, and the junction held 9 bases outside the gene matches. The germline V gene encodes CDR1 WSHSY and CDR2 SAAADI. CDR3 nucleotide sequence: TGCGCCAGCAAGACCGCGGGGGGACGACAAGAGACCCAGTACTTC. This gives the protein CASKTAGGRQETQYF.

This chain connects TRBV5-1 to TRBJ1-5, with 11 bases that match TRBD1. The CDR3 totals 16 residues. V lost 0 bases, J lost 5 bases, and 4 bases stayed unmatched. The germline V gene has CDR1 SGHRS and CDR2 YFSETQ. The CDR3 loop is CASSLEGQGGYQPQHF. CDR3 nucleotide sequence: TGCGCCAGCAGCTTGGAGGGACAGGGGGGGTATCAGCCCCAGCATTTT.

The chain uses TRBV29-1 and TRBJ2-7, with 8 bases fitting TRBD1. There are 13 residues in the CDR3. V gave up 8 bases and J gave up 5 bases; unmatched junction bases: 11. Per germline, CDR1 SQVTM and CDR2 ANQGSEA. CDR3 DNA sequence: TGCAGCAGCCAAGACAGGGGCGGACACGAGCAGTACTTC. It encodes CSSQDRGGHEQYF.

This clonotype was counted ten times or more. The CDR3 region has the DNA TGCAGTGCTGGAGGGAGGACAGCTGGGGCCTACGAGCAGTACTTC. Translated: CSAGGRTAGAYEQYF. The genes are TRBV20-1 and TRBJ2-7; tentatively, D is TRBD1 or TRBD2 (6 bases each). Per the germline V gene, CDR1 is DFQATT and CDR2 is SNEGSKA (reference sequence). The CDR3 has 15 amino acids. V was cut by 5 bases and J by 2 bases, with 19 bases left in between.

This chain links TRBV7-2 with TRBJ1-6, with 7 bases identical to TRBD1. The germline V gene encodes CDR1 SGHTA and CDR2 FQGNSA. V lost 5 bases to trimming and J lost 9 bases; unmatched junction nucleotides: 13. The CDR3 has 16 amino acids. The CDR3 spells CASSTPTGNVGSPLHF. The CDR3 coding sequence is TGTGCCAGCAGCACACCGACAGGGAATGTTGGTTCACCCCTCCACTTT.

The V call is TRBV7-2, the J call TRBJ2-3; possibly TRBD1 for D (5 bases). CDR3 length: 15 amino acids. The germline gives CDR1 SGHTA, CDR2 FQGNSA. Trimming removed 1 base from V and 1 base from J, with 9 bases in between. The CDR3 region has the DNA TGTGCCAGCAGCTTAGAAGTCAGGGGCACAGATACGCAGTATTTT. Translating it yields CASSLEVRGTDTQYF.

The chain carries TRBV7-2 and TRBJ2-5; D possibly matches TRBD1 or TRBD2 (6 bases each). The CDR3 has 17 residues. CDR1 is SGHTA and CDR2 is FQGNSA in the germline V gene. Trimming removed 5 bases at V and 4 bases at J, with 23 bases between. The CDR3 region has the DNA TGTGCCAGCAGCCTGGGGTCGGGGGCCTCTTTGAGAGAGACCCAGTACTTC. Protein product: CASSLGSGASLRETQYF.

In its sample, this clonotype was seen once. This sequence joins TRBV24-1 and TRBJ2-7; D is unclear. V was cut by 4 bases and J by 9 bases, with 12 bases left in between. Germline V CDR1 and CDR2: KGHDR, SFDVKD. The CDR3 runs to 12 residues. The CDR3, as DNA: TGTGCCACCAGTGAGCAAACCATGGGGCAGTACTTC. This gives the protein CATSEQTMGQYF.

This clonotype was picked up many times. V gene TRBV7-9 combines with J gene TRBJ2-7, with D perhaps TRBD1 (5 bases). Germline values: CDR1 SEHNR, CDR2 FQNEAQ (reference sequence). This CDR3 region has 14 residues. Between the trimmed V and J ends, which lost 4 bases and 2 bases, there was a span of 12 bases. The CDR3 sequence: CASSSPTGAYEQYF. CDR3 bases: TGTGCCAGCAGCTCGCCAACAGGAGCCTACGAGCAGTACTTC.

This clonotype was seen ten or more times. This chain uses TRBV7-8 with TRBJ1-4, with D unresolved. V dropped 4 bases and J dropped 2 bases, with 17 bases sitting between them. The germline gives CDR1 SGHVS, CDR2 FQNEAQ. This CDR3 comprises 17 residues. The CDR3 nucleotides read TGTGCCAGCAGCTCCGAGGATAGGCGGCGGACTAATGAAAAACTGTTTTTT. The encoded protein is CASSSEDRRRTNEKLFF.

This chain uses TRBV7-3 with TRBJ2-7; D remains ambiguous. Germline loops: CDR1 SGHTA, CDR2 FQGTGA. This CDR3 has 16 amino acids. Trimming stripped 2 bases from V and 7 bases from J, with 21 bases between. This CDR3 is CASSLAGSMGLYEQYF. The CDR3 DNA reads as TGTGCCAGCAGCTTAGCCGGTTCGATGGGTCTTTATGAGCAGTACTTC.

In the case of this clonotype: In this CDR3 the conserved last residue, phenylalanine or tryptophan, is missing, so a read error is likely. No DNA is shown, since the ends of the CDR3 on it are uncertain; the CDR3 is the one TCRdb lists. The rearrangement links TRBV7-8 to TRBJ1-1. The CDR3 totals 12 residues, both ends included. Germline V lookup: CDR1 SGHVS, CDR2 FQNEAQ. The CDR3 here is CASSPRRGGPSS.

This clonotype was detected many times. The V and J genes are TRBV19 and TRBJ1-1, with TRBD1 as a possible D gene (6 bases). The CDR3 extends over 13 amino acids. Germline CDR1 reads LNHDA; CDR2 reads SQIVND (reference sequence). V dropped 3 bases and J dropped 4 bases, with 9 bases sitting between them. CDR3 DNA sequence: TGTGCCAGTAGTATCAGGGGTGGCACTGAAGCTTTCTTT. It yields the protein CASSIRGGTEAFF.

This clonotype was seen many times. The chain has TRBV25-1 and TRBJ2-5; D uncertain. The V gene's germline CDR1 is MGHDK and CDR2 SYGVNS. Trimming took 5 bases from V and 0 from J, leaving 10 bases between them. This CDR3 region has 14 residues. This chain's CDR3 is CASSRTEYQETQYF. Here the CDR3 DNA reads TGTGCCAGCAGTCGTACTGAGTACCAAGAGACCCAGTACTTC.

The genes are TRBV20-1 and TRBJ1-4, with D possibly matching TRBD1 (6 bases). CDR3 length: 13 amino acids. CDR1 and CDR2 from the germline V gene are DFQATT and SNEGSKA (reference sequence). V lost 3 bases and J lost 3, with 8 bases in between. DNA for the CDR3: TGCAGTGCTAGTGAGGGGGCTAATGAAAAACTGTTTTTT. It is translated as CSASEGANEKLFF.

The chain employs TRBV10-3 and TRBJ1-4, with D uncertain. From germline, CDR1 is ENHRY and CDR2 SYGVKD. The ends were cut back, 10 bases at V and 8 bases at J, with 14 bases in the middle. The CDR3 sequence is 12 residues long. CDR3 in amino acids: CASILGGEKLFF. The DNA of the CDR3 is TGTGCCAGCATCCTAGGTGGGGAAAAACTGTTTTTT.

This clonotype has ten or more counts. The rearrangement uses TRBV5-4 and TRBJ2-7; a possible D gene is TRBD2 (6 bases). Trimming took 4 bases from V and 7 from J, leaving 15 bases between them. Per germline, CDR1 SGHNT and CDR2 YYREEE (reference sequence). This CDR3 contains 13 residues. CDR3 DNA sequence: TGTGCCAGCAGCGCGGAGGGCTGGCGGGAGCAGTACTTC. Residues: CASSAEGWREQYF.

About this clonotype: Just one base apart from a much larger clone, this may be a read error. This chain joins TRBV25-1 and TRBJ2-7, with D perhaps TRBD1 (6 bases). In germline, CDR1 is MGHDK, CDR2 SYGVNS. This CDR3 region has 15 residues. The V end lost 4 bases, the J end lost 0 bases, and 13 bases lay between the germline ends. The CDR3, as DNA: TGTGCCAGCAGTGCAATACCGGGACACTCCTACGAGCAGTACTTC. It yields the protein CASSAIPGHSYEQYF.

This clonotype has more than one count but fewer than ten. The chain is built from TRBV2 and TRBJ2-5; 7 bases are shared with TRBD1. From germline, CDR1 is SNHLY and CDR2 FYNNEI. Germline trimming cut 3 bases from V and 5 bases from J; bases unmatched to any gene: 3. The CDR3 spans 13 residues. The CDR3 region has the DNA TGTGCCAGCAGTGAGAGCAGGGGGGAGACCCAGTACTTC. Its protein is CASSESRGETQYF.

The V gene is TRBV2, the J gene TRBJ1-5, with a tentative D call TRBD1 (5 bases). The germline V and J ends were trimmed by 5 bases and 7 bases, with 18 bases remaining between them. The CDR3 spans 15 residues. Germline-derived CDR1 and CDR2 are SNHLY and FYNNEI. The CDR3 bases are TGTGCCAGCAGTAGCCAGGGTCGGTACGAGCAGCCCCAGCATTTT. Translation gives CASSSQGRYEQPQHF.

The rearrangement uses TRBV6-5 and TRBJ2-3; the D gene is possibly TRBD1 (6 bases). Trimming took 5 bases from V and 11 from J, leaving 17 bases between them. Germline V gene data show CDR1 as MNHEY and CDR2 as SVGAGI. This CDR3 is built from 13 residues. This CDR3 reads CASSEAGAPGQYF. Here the CDR3 DNA reads TGTGCCAGCAGTGAAGCAGGGGCCCCGGGGCAGTATTTT.

This clonotype was counted ten times or more. The rearrangement joins TRBV5-6 to TRBJ1-1, with TRBD1 matching over 8 bases. Per the germline V gene, CDR1 is SGHDT and CDR2 is YYEEEE. The CDR3 totals 15 residues. J was trimmed by 3 bases and V by 0 bases; bases with no gene match: 4. CDR3 DNA: TGTGCCAGCAGCTTGGCCAGGGGGCGATACACTGAAGCTTTCTTT. This gives the protein CASSLARGRYTEAFF.

This clonotype was picked up many times. The chain joins TRBV10-3 to TRBJ1-1; D gene uncertain. The CDR3 has 13 amino acids. Trimming took 4 bases from V and 0 from J, leaving 6 bases between them. Per germline, CDR1 ENHRY and CDR2 SYGVKD. The CDR3 coding sequence is TGTGCCATCAGTGGTACAGTGAACACTGAAGCTTTCTTT. Translating gives CAISGTVNTEAFF.

The chain combines TRBV19 with TRBJ1-2, with D possibly being TRBD1 (6 bases). Trimming took off 0 bases at V and 8 bases at J, with 16 bases between the two ends. The CDR3 runs 15 residues. Germline loops: CDR1 LNHDA, CDR2 SQIVND (reference sequence). In DNA form, the CDR3 reads TGTGCCAGTAGTATAGATCTGGTGACAGGCCTCGGCTACACCTTC. Translating it yields CASSIDLVTGLGYTF.

This clonotype showed up many times. The chain is built from TRBV7-2 and TRBJ1-1; D is undetermined. CDR1 is SGHTA and CDR2 is FQGNSA in the germline V gene. Deletions cut 7 bases from V and 0 bases from J, with 9 bases between. The CDR3 runs to 13 residues. The CDR3 sequence is CASTTYLNTEAFF. DNA of the CDR3: TGTGCCAGCACCACATACTTGAACACTGAAGCTTTCTTT.

The sample holds many counts of this clonotype. The CDR3 region is CASSQELGRTETQYF. The CDR3 region has the DNA TGCGCCAGCAGCCAAGAGTTGGGCAGAACGGAGACCCAGTACTTC. The chain couples TRBV4-1 to TRBJ2-5, with unresolved D. CDR1 MGHRA and CDR2 YSYEKL come from the germline V gene. The germline V and J ends were trimmed by 0 bases and 5 bases, with 13 bases remaining between them. The CDR3 totals 15 residues.

This chain joins TRBV24-1 and TRBJ2-5; 7 positions agree with TRBD1. The J call may be incorrect, as the DNA end agrees better with TRBJ2-7. The germline CDR1 and CDR2 sequences are KGHDR and SFDVKD. The CDR3 sequence is 14 residues long. CDR3 coding DNA: TGTGCCACGAGCCGGGACAGCATCTCCTACGAGCAGTACTTC. The encoded protein is CATSRDSISYEQYF.

This clonotype was observed a handful of times. A much more abundant neighbour one base away suggests this may be a read error. This is likely a read error, given that the CDR3 carries no conserved phenylalanine or tryptophan at its end. The chain employs TRBV15 and TRBJ2-7, with D possibly matching TRBD2 (6 bases). The germline CDR1 and CDR2 sequences are LNHNV and YYDKDF (reference sequence). Trimming removed 5 bases at V and 5 bases at J, with 16 bases between. This CDR3 region has 14 residues. This chain's CDR3 is CATSYDGGSNEQYL. The CDR3 DNA sequence: TGTGCCACCAGCTACGACGGGGGATCTAACGAGCAGTACCTC.

This clonotype was found a few times. The rearrangement uses TRBV12-3 or TRBV12-4 and TRBJ2-3; 8 nucleotides align to TRBD1. The V and J ends lost 6 bases and 11 bases, in that order; junction bases with no gene match: 7. The CDR3 contains 12 residues. The CDR3 spells CASRSGGAEQYF. The DNA of the CDR3 is TGTGCCAGCAGATCAGGGGGCGCGGAGCAGTATTTT.